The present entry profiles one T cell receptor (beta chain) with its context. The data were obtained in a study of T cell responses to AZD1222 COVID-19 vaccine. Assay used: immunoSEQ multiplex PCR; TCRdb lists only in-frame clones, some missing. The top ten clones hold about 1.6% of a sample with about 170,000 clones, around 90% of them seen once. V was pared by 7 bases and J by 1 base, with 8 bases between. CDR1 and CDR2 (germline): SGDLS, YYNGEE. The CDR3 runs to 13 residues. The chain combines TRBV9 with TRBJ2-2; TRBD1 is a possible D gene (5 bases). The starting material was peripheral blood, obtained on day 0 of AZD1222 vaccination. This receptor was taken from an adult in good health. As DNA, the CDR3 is TGTGCCAGCTCCACAGGGAACACCGGGGAGCTGTTTTTT. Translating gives CASSTGNTGELFF.